This TCR beta chain was sequenced for a study of identical twins. General study points: Conclusions were drawn cross-sectionally by statistical analysis, without following the same donors.

Healthy Caucasians supplied all donations. Each CDR3 protein is one row after TCRdb ran MiXCR on the 5' RACE reads. The sample lists approximately 620,000 distinct CDR3 sequences, about 9.4% occurring once. In the case of this clonotype: The antigen is not known.

CDR3 length: 16 residues. The ends were cut back, 6 bases at V and 2 bases at J, with 18 bases in the middle. CDR1 and CDR2 (germline): MDHEN, SYDVKM. This same sample was also part of a study on yellow fever vaccine responses in identical twins.

The chain uses TRBV28 and TRBJ2-3; no firm D call. The sequencing sample was made of PBMCs. This sequence originates from a young woman in good health. CDR3 sequence: CASSALSRTNTDTQYF. The CDR3 DNA sequence: TGTGCCAGCAGCGCCCTAAGCCGGACGAACACAGATACGCAGTATTTT.